This TCR beta chain was recorded in a study of T cells in localized non-small cell lung cancer. Study observations and caveats: When the top 100 tumor clones were examined, a median approximately 60 of them also appeared in the adjacent lung, which was paired and uninvolved. Only one tumor region went through sequencing, so heterogeneity may still be there. With higher T cell density in blood came longer overall survival. Clonality of T cells reached its maximum in uninvolved adjacent lung, surpassing tumor.

The CDR3 sequence is 14 residues long. V lost 8 bases to trimming and J lost 2 bases, with 14 bases between them. CDR1 is MNHEY and CDR2 is SVGAGI in the germline V gene. Turning to this clone: Its antigen remains unidentified.

Here immunoSEQ multiplex PCR was the method, and the copy in TCRdb shows in-frame clones only, minus some. The table has roughly 40,000 clones, roughly 86% seen once; the top ten hold 3% to 4.5%. The gene calls are TRBV6-5 and TRBJ2-3; TRBD2 might be the D (6 bases). This receptor was taken from a man aged 18 to 50 with stage I lung adenocarcinoma. Sequencing used peripheral blood, obtained before any cancer treatment. The CDR3 DNA reads TGTGCCAGCCAGCGGGTCGCCACCACAGATACGCAGTATTTT. Translated, it gives CASQRVATTDTQYF.